A selection of T cell receptor beta chains follows, all from one sample in a study of regulatory T cells in long-lasting Graves disease. MiXCR, run by TCRdb on the multiplex PCR reads, gives a single entry per CDR3 protein. The sample records a few hundred thousand distinct CDR3 sequences, 20% to 25% being singletons. Sequencing was performed on peripheral blood mononuclear cells (PBMCs), taken when the disease was refractory, from a patient treated with antithyroid drugs. These receptors came from a middle-aged woman with Graves disease. CDR3s include the opening cysteine and the closing phenylalanine or tryptophan. A D gene is named only where the DNA matches it firmly. Only part of the rows carry a size: once, few, many, or a class if the clone is expanded.

v_call	clone_size	d_call	j_call	cdr3_aa	cdr3_nt
TRBV15	many	.	TRBJ2-7	CATSRDPPGAQVSYEQYF	TGTGCCACCAGCAGAGATCCTCCCGGGGCGCAGGTATCCTACGAGCAGTACTTC
TRBV2	.	TRBD1	TRBJ2-1	CASRKDRPSNDEQFF	TGTGCCAGCAGGAAGGACAGGCCTAGTAACGATGAGCAGTTCTTC
TRBV29-1	many	TRBD2	TRBJ2-7	CSVEKVAGDYEQYF	TGCAGCGTTGAAAAGGTAGCGGGAGACTACGAGCAGTACTTC
TRBV2	many	TRBD2	TRBJ2-7	CASRVLAGGSEQYF	TGTGCCAGCAGGGTACTAGCGGGAGGGTCCGAGCAGTACTTC
TRBV29-1	few	.	TRBJ2-1	CSVAGVGSYNEQFF	TGCAGCGTTGCCGGAGTAGGATCCTACAATGAGCAGTTCTTC
TRBV28	.	.	TRBJ1-6	CASRPGHSPLHF	TGTGCCAGCAGGCCGGGGCATTCACCCCTCCACTTT
TRBV6-5	.	.	TRBJ2-7	CASSYRRGLNYEQYF	TGTGCCAGCAGTTACCGGCGGGGCCTAAACTACGAGCAGTACTTC
TRBV6-1	many	TRBD1	TRBJ2-5	CATLTGQEETQYF	TGTGCCACCCTGACAGGACAGGAAGAGACCCAGTACTTC
TRBV5-5	.	.	TRBJ2-5	CASSLIGTKETQYF	TGTGCCAGCAGCTTGATCGGGACGAAAGAGACCCAGTACTTC
TRBV2	many	.	TRBJ2-7	CASRQLSYEQYF	TGTGCCAGCAGACAACTAAGTTACGAGCAGTACTTC
TRBV20-1	.	TRBD1	TRBJ1-4	CSARDTGGWNEKLFF	TGCAGTGCTAGAGATACAGGGGGTTGGAATGAAAAACTGTTTTTT
TRBV20-1	.	.	TRBJ2-5	CSAGGGDNQETQYF	TGCAGTGCTGGGGGCGGGGATAACCAAGAGACCCAGTACTTC
TRBV28	many	.	TRBJ2-5	CASSFAAEGTQYF	TGTGCCAGCAGTTTCGCGGCTGAGGGGACCCAGTACTTC
TRBV20-1	.	TRBD1	TRBJ2-7	CSAGDRGDHEQYF	TGCAGTGCTGGGGACAGGGGGGACCACGAGCAGTACTTC
TRBV7-8	few	TRBD2	TRBJ2-1	CASSPDRGLAVSNEQFF	TGTGCCAGCAGCCCCGACCGCGGACTAGCGGTAAGCAATGAGCAGTTCTTC
TRBV19	many	.	TRBJ1-1	CASSNQGGSGTEAFF	TGTGCCAGTAGTAATCAGGGCGGGAGTGGCACTGAAGCTTTCTTT
TRBV11-2	many	.	TRBJ1-3	CASSLDGNTIYF	TGTGCCAGCAGCCTAGACGGAAACACCATATATTTT
TRBV18	few	.	TRBJ1-2	CASSPSDTYGYTF	TGTGCCAGCTCACCGTCGGACACCTATGGCTACACCTTC
TRBV28	.	.	TRBJ2-2	CASSLHPQAGELFF	TGTGCCAGCAGTTTACACCCCCAGGCCGGGGAGCTGTTTTTT
TRBV28	.	.	TRBJ2-2	CASSSRGGTGELFF	TGTGCCAGCAGTTCAAGGGGAGGCACCGGGGAGCTGTTTTTT
TRBV5-1	.	.	TRBJ2-7	CASKEGTLHSYEQYF	TGCGCCAGCAAAGAGGGAACTCTTCACTCCTACGAGCAGTACTTC
TRBV5-1	few	.	TRBJ1-2	CASSLAFHGGYTF	TGCGCCAGCAGCTTGGCATTCCACGGCGGCTACACCTTC
TRBV28	many	.	TRBJ1-1	CASSLSVDWTEAFF	TGTGCCAGCAGTTTATCCGTCGACTGGACTGAAGCTTTCTTT
TRBV28	.	.	TRBJ2-2	CASSLWQSNTGELFF	TGTGCCAGCAGTTTATGGCAGTCGAACACCGGGGAGCTGTTTTTT
TRBV5-1	.	TRBD1	TRBJ1-1	CASSLWTGGWNTEAFF	TGCGCCAGCAGCTTGTGGACAGGGGGCTGGAACACTGAAGCTTTCTTT
TRBV7-3	many	.	TRBJ2-7	CASSPDPGDYEQYF	TGTGCCAGCAGCCCAGATCCAGGTGACTACGAGCAGTACTTC
TRBV30	.	.	TRBJ2-4	CAWSATGILAKNIQYF	TGTGCCTGGAGTGCCACAGGGATCCTAGCCAAAAACATTCAGTACTTC
TRBV10-3	.	TRBD1	TRBJ1-5	CAISEQPFGQGLYSNQPQHF	TGTGCCATCAGTGAACAACCCTTTGGACAGGGGCTTTATAGCAATCAGCCCCAGCATTTT
TRBV28	.	TRBD2	TRBJ2-1	CASIGLAAEDEQFF	TGTGCCAGCATCGGCCTAGCGGCAGAGGATGAGCAGTTCTTC
TRBV6-1	many	TRBD2	TRBJ2-7	CASSPRTSGSYEQYF	TGTGCCAGCAGCCCCCGAACTAGCGGCTCCTACGAGCAGTACTTC
TRBV6-1	.	TRBD1	TRBJ2-6	CASRKTGSGANVLTF	TGTGCCAGCAGGAAGACAGGGTCTGGGGCCAACGTCCTGACTTTC
TRBV29-1	.	.	TRBJ1-3	CSAATGHSGNTIYF	TGCAGCGCCGCGACAGGACACTCTGGAAACACCATATATTTT
TRBV28	.	.	TRBJ1-5	CASSWSNQPQHF	TGTGCCAGCAGTTGGAGCAATCAGCCCCAGCATTTT
TRBV30	.	.	TRBJ2-1	CAWSGGTSYNEQFF	TGTGCCTGGAGTGGGGGGACAAGCTACAATGAGCAGTTCTTC
TRBV13	.	TRBD2	TRBJ2-7	CASSRAGLAATYEQYF	TGTGCCAGCAGCCGAGCGGGACTAGCGGCGACCTACGAGCAGTACTTC
TRBV28	many	TRBD1	TRBJ2-5	CASRQGQKYQETQYF	TGTGCCAGCAGACAGGGACAGAAGTACCAAGAGACCCAGTACTTC
TRBV5-1	.	TRBD1	TRBJ2-5	CASTPGQGAEGETQYF	TGCGCCAGCACGCCGGGACAGGGGGCGGAAGGAGAGACCCAGTACTTC
TRBV20-1	many	.	TRBJ2-7	CSARSPGAYEQYF	TGCAGTGCTAGATCACCGGGGGCCTACGAGCAGTACTTC
TRBV5-1	few	.	TRBJ2-3	CASSLSVTDTQYF	TGCGCCAGCAGCCTGTCGGTGACAGATACGCAGTATTTT
TRBV2	many	TRBD1	TRBJ2-5	CASRTGTASGAQYF	TGTGCCAGCAGGACCGGGACAGCCTCAGGGGCCCAGTACTTC
TRBV9	few	.	TRBJ2-7	CASSPQDGVYYEQYF	TGTGCCAGCAGCCCACAAGACGGAGTGTACTACGAGCAGTACTTC
TRBV6-1	many	TRBD2	TRBJ2-7	CASSASGRSVNEQYF	TGTGCCAGCAGTGCGAGCGGGAGGTCCGTGAACGAGCAGTACTTC
TRBV5-1	.	.	TRBJ2-3	CASSLRSAGSTDTQYF	TGCGCCAGCAGCTTGCGGTCGGCAGGTAGCACAGATACGCAGTATTTT
TRBV10-3	many	TRBD1	TRBJ1-1	CAISSTGTGGTEAFF	TGTGCCATCAGCTCTACCGGGACAGGGGGGACTGAAGCTTTCTTT
TRBV5-6	.	TRBD2	TRBJ2-7	CASSKAGTSGSYEQYF	TGTGCCAGCAGTAAAGCCGGGACTAGCGGGAGTTACGAGCAGTACTTC
TRBV28	many	.	TRBJ1-6	CASSTTWQGRYNSPLHF	TGTGCCAGCAGCACCACGTGGCAGGGACGATATAATTCACCCCTCCACTTT
TRBV28	many	.	TRBJ1-1	CASRTQGLNTEAFF	TGTGCCAGCAGAACCCAGGGGTTGAACACTGAAGCTTTCTTT
TRBV11-2	many	TRBD2	TRBJ2-4	CASSQTSGRSVNIQYF	TGTGCCAGCAGCCAAACTAGCGGGAGGAGCGTAAACATTCAGTACTTC
TRBV20-1	many	TRBD2	TRBJ2-5	CSAIRLAGVETQYF	TGCAGTGCTATCCGACTAGCGGGAGTTGAGACCCAGTACTTC
TRBV12-5	many	.	TRBJ1-5	CASGLTSGTHQPQHF	TGTGCTAGTGGTTTGACATCGGGGACTCATCAGCCCCAGCATTTT
TRBV9	.	.	TRBJ2-7	CASGKGSYEQYF	TGTGCCTCAGGAAAGGGGAGCTACGAGCAGTACTTC
TRBV25-1	few	TRBD2	TRBJ2-2	CASSDLTSRNTGELFF	TGTGCCAGCAGTGATCTGACTAGCAGGAACACCGGGGAGCTGTTTTTT
TRBV15	.	TRBD1	TRBJ1-2	CATSRGERGQGARFNYGYTF	TGTGCCACCAGCAGAGGTGAACGGGGCCAGGGGGCGCGGTTTAACTATGGCTACACCTTC
TRBV15	.	TRBD2	TRBJ2-1	CATRREANYNEQFF	TGTGCCACCAGACGGGAGGCGAATTACAATGAGCAGTTCTTC
TRBV10-3	many	.	TRBJ1-1	CAISDLPEGGTEAFF	TGTGCCATCAGTGATTTGCCGGAGGGTGGGACTGAAGCTTTCTTT
TRBV18	.	TRBD1	TRBJ2-5	CASSPQRQGRETQYF	TGTGCCAGCTCACCACAGAGACAGGGACGAGAGACCCAGTACTTC
TRBV2	.	TRBD2	TRBJ2-2	CASRGLAGTGELFF	TGTGCCAGCAGGGGACTAGCCGGCACCGGGGAGCTGTTTTTT
TRBV15	.	TRBD2	TRBJ2-1	CATSSSGRIGDEQFF	TGTGCCACCAGCTCTAGCGGGAGGATCGGGGATGAGCAGTTCTTC
TRBV5-1	many	.	TRBJ1-2	CASSLEGGPSNYGYTF	TGCGCCAGCAGCTTGGAAGGCGGACCCTCTAACTATGGCTACACCTTC
TRBV14	few	.	TRBJ1-2	CASSPLRGLYGYTF	TGTGCCAGCAGCCCCTTGCGGGGGTTGTATGGCTACACCTTC